The entry below gives a single TCR beta chain sequence along with its context. The antigen is not known. Germline values: CDR1 MNHNS, CDR2 SASEGT. V lost 5 bases and J 5 bases, leaving 9 bases between the germline ends. CDR3 length equals 12 residues. The data were obtained in a study of T-cell memory formation after mild COVID-19. General study points: Whether second-wave clones peaking at day 37 were SARS-CoV-2 specific went unconfirmed. Pre-infection memory carried some responding clones, suggesting that cross-reactive memory joined.

TCRdb independently ran MiXCR on the 5' RACE reads; one entry per CDR3 protein. The profile shows roughly 310,000 distinct CDR3 sequences, roughly 15% of them singletons. The chain has TRBV6-1 and TRBJ2-5; no clear D. This clonotype originated in a young man who had mild COVID-19 (a few samples of this study predate the infection). Cell type and time point are not known. Sequencing used PBMCs or a T cell subset sorted from them (not recorded which). CDR3 bases: TGTGCCAGCAGTTTCCCTCTGGAGACCCAGTACTTC. Translated, it gives CASSFPLETQYF.